The T cell receptor beta chain under discussion was sequenced for a study of shared clonotypes between healthy human individuals. For the study at large: Three plates were used per donor for CD4 naive, three for CD4 memory, two for CD8 naive and one for CD8 memory.

The CDR3 totals 16 residues. Germline trimming cut 0 bases from V and 3 bases from J; bases unmatched to any gene: 6. Looked up from germline, CDR1 is SGHAT and CDR2 is FQNNGV. Points from the study as a whole: Around 5% of naive CD4 clonotypes were shared across four donors. Only blood was sampled, and tissue TCR repertoires likely differ from blood ones.

Each sorted subset replicate got 200 ng genomic DNA, 30,000 or so genomes. The data were produced by immunoSEQ multiplex PCR, yet TCRdb's version contains in-frame clones alone and is incomplete. The sample contains 850,000 to 1,200,000 clones, approximately 70% of which appear only once. Concerning this clone itself: Its antigen is unidentified.

This chain uses TRBV11-2 with TRBJ2-5; 8 bases align to TRBD2. Sequenced material: memory CD4+ T cells sorted from blood. Stated subset: CD45RA-negative fraction. The source is a young man in good health. CDR3 DNA sequence: TGTGCCAGCAGCTTAGATCAGGCACTAGCGGAAGAGACCCAGTACTTC. Its protein is CASSLDQALAEETQYF.